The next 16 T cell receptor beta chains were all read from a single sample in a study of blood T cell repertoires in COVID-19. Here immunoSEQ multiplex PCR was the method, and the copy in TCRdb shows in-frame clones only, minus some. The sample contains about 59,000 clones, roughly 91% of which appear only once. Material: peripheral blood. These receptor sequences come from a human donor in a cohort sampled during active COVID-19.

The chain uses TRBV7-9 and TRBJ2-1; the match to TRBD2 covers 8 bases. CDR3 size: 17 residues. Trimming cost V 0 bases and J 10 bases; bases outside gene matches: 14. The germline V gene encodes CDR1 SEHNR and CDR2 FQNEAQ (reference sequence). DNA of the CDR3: TGTGCCAGCAGCTTAGCGTTCACTAGCGGAGAAAAGGGGGAGCAGTTCTTC. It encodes CASSLAFTSGEKGEQFF.

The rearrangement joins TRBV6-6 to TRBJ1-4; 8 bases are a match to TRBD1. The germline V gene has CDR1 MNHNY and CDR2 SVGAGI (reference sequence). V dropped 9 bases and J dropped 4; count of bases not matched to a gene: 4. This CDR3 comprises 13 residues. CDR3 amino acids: CASSDRDNEKLFF. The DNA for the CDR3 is TGTGCCAGTTCGGACAGGGATAATGAAAAACTGTTTTTT.

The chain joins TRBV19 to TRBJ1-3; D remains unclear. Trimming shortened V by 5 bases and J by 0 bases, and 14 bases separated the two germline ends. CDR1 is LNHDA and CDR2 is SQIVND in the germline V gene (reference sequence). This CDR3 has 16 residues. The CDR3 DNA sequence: TGTGCCAGTAGTTTCATACACCTTTCCTCTGGAAACACCATATATTTT. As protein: CASSFIHLSSGNTIYF.

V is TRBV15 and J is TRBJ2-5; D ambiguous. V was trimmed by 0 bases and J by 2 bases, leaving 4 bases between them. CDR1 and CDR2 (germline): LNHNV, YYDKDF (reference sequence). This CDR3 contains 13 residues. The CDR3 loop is CATSRDRQETQYF. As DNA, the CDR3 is TGTGCCACCAGCAGAGACAGGCAAGAGACCCAGTACTTC. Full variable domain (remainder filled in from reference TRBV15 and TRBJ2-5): DAMVIQNPRYQVTQFGKPVTLSCSQTLNHNVMYWYQQKSSQAPKLLFHYYDKDFNNEADTPDNFQSRRPNTSFCFLDIRSPGLGDTAMYLCATSRDRQETQYFGPGTRLLVL.

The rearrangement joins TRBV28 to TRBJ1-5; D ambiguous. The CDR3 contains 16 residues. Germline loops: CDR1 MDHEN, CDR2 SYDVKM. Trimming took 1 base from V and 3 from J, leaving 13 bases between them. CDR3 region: CASSLFSPPDNQPQHF. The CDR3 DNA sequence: TGTGCCAGCAGTTTATTTTCCCCCCCAGACAATCAGCCCCAGCATTTT.

CDR3 in DNA: TGCGCCAGCAGCTTCCTGACTAGCGGGACGTACAATGAGCAGTTCTTC. The encoded protein is CASSFLTSGTYNEQFF. The chain couples TRBV5-1 to TRBJ2-1; 11 positions match TRBD2. Losses at the gene ends were 2 bases for V and 4 bases for J; bases not matched to a gene: 5. CDR1 and CDR2 from the germline V gene are SGHRS and YFSETQ. This CDR3 contains 16 residues. The full variable domain, its missing parts supplied by reference TRBV5-1 and TRBJ2-1, is KAGVTQTPRYLIKTRGQQVTLSCSPISGHRSVSWYQQTPGQGLQFLFEYFSETQRNKGNFPGRFSGRQFSNSRSEMNVSTLELGDSALYLCASSFLTSGTYNEQFFGPGTRLTVL.

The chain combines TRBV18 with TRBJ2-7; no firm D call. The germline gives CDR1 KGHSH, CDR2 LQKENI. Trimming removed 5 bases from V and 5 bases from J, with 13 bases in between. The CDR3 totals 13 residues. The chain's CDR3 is CASSSQQIHEQYF. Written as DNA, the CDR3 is TGTGCCAGCTCATCCCAACAGATCCACGAGCAGTACTTC.

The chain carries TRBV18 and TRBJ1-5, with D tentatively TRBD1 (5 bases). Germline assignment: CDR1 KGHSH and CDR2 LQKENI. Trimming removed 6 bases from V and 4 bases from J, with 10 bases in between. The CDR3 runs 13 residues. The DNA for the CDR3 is TGTGCCAGCTCGGGGCAGGGAAATCAGCCCCAGCATTTT. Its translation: CASSGQGNQPQHF.

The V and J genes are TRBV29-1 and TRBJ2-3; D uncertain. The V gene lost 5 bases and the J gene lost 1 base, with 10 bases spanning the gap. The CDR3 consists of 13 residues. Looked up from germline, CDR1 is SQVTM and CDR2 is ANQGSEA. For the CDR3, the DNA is TGCAGCGTTTCCCCCCGAGGCACAGATACGCAGTATTTT. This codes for CSVSPRGTDTQYF.

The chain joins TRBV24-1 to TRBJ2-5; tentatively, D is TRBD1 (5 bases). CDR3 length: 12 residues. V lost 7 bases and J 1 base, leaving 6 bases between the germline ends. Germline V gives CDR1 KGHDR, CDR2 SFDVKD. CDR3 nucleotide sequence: TGTGCCACCAGCCAGGGCCAAGAGACCCAGTACTTC. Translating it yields CATSQGQETQYF.

The CDR3 protein is CASSLLEGVNPQFF. DNA of the CDR3: TGTGCCAGCAGTTTATTAGAGGGGGTTAACCCCCAGTTCTTC. This chain uses TRBV27 with TRBJ2-1, with a possible D match to TRBD1 (6 bases). V was shortened by 1 base and J by 13 bases, with 17 bases between the two germline ends. The CDR3 has 14 amino acids. Germline V gene lookup returns CDR1 MNHEY and CDR2 SMNVEV (reference sequence).

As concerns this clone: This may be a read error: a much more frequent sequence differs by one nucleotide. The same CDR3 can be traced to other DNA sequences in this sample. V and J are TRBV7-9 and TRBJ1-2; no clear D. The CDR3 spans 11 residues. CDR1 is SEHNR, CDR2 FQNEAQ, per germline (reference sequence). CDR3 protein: CASSPAGSYTF. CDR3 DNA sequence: TGTGCTAGCAGCCCCGCAGGAAGCTACACCTTC.

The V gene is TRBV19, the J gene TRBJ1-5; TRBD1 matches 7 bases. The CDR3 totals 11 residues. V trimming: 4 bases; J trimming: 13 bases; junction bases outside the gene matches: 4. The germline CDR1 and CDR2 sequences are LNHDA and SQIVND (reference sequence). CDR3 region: CASSTGTAQHF. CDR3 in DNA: TGTGCCAGTAGTACCGGGACAGCTCAGCATTTT.

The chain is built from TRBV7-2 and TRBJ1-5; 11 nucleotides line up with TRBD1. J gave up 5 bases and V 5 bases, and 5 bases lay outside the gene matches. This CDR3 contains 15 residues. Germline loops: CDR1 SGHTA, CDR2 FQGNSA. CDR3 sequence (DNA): TGTGCCAGCAGCATGCGGACAGGGGGCCATCAGCCCCAGCATTTT. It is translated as CASSMRTGGHQPQHF.

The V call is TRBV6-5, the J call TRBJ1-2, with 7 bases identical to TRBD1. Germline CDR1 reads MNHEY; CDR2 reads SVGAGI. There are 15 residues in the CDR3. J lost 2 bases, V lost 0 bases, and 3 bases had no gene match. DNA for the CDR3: TGTGCCAGCAGTTACTCGACAGGGTCAAACTATGGCTACACCTTC. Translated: CASSYSTGSNYGYTF.

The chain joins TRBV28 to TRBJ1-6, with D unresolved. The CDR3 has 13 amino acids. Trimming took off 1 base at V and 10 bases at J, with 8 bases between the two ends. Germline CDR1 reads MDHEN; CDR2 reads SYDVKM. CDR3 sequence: CASSLSPISPLHF. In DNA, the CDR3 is TGTGCCAGCAGTTTATCCCCTATCTCACCCCTCCACTTT.